One sample yielded the 20 T cell receptor beta chains listed below, sequenced in a study of regulatory T cells in long-lasting Graves disease. Building the TCR beta libraries relied on iRepertoire HTBI primers, and CDR3 regions underwent Arm-PCR. TCRdb called the multiplex PCR reads again in MiXCR, with one record for every CDR3 protein. Of under 300,000 distinct CDR3 sequences in the sample, approximately 18% were seen once. Sample time point: newly diagnosed GD, antithyroid drugs for less than 3 months. After RNA was extracted from PBMCs, the TCR library was made from it. The data were also submitted as part of a second study, on T cells in Graves' hyperthyroidism and ophthalmopathy.

Here the sequenced sample was peripheral blood mononuclear cells (PBMCs), taken at new diagnosis, from a patient treated with antithyroid drugs. These receptors were taken from a woman younger than 45 with Graves disease.

This clonotype was observed many times. The chain is built from TRBV7-8 and TRBJ1-5; tentatively, D is TRBD1 (6 bases). This CDR3 spans 16 amino acids. The germline V gene has CDR1 SGHVS and CDR2 FQNEAQ. With 0 bases removed from V and 3 bases from J, the gap between germline ends came to 12 bases. Here the CDR3 reads CASSLAYRELNQPQHF. The DNA for the CDR3 is TGTGCCAGCAGCTTAGCTTACAGGGAACTCAATCAGCCCCAGCATTTT.

This clonotype was observed at least ten times. The genes are TRBV6-1 and TRBJ1-2, with D perhaps TRBD1 (6 bases). CDR1 is MNHNS and CDR2 is SASEGT in the germline V gene. CDR3 length equals 15 residues. V lost 7 bases to trimming and J lost 6 bases, with 21 bases between them. The CDR3 loop reads CASTTPRAGANGYTF. The CDR3 DNA is TGTGCCAGCACCACGCCAAGGGCAGGGGCCAATGGCTACACCTTC.

This clonotype appeared many times. The CDR3 DNA reads as TGTGCCAGCAGTAATGGGGGGCCTGCGGACTATGGCTACACCTTC. It encodes CASSNGGPADYGYTF. The chain couples TRBV6-1 to TRBJ1-2, with D maybe TRBD1 (6 bases). This CDR3 is 15 amino acids long. Germline V CDR1 and CDR2: MNHNS, SASEGT. The ends were cut back, 5 bases at V and 3 bases at J, with 16 bases in the middle.

In regard to this clonotype: A read error may produce the germline difference seen at one junction end. The CDR3 protein is CASSQAPRGSYEQHF. The CDR3, as DNA: TGTGCCAGCAGCCAAGCCCCCCGGGGGTCCTACGAGCAGCACTTC. This chain uses TRBV14 with TRBJ2-7; D possibly corresponds to TRBD2 (6 bases). Germline V gene lookup returns CDR1 SGHDN and CDR2 FVKESK. This CDR3 has 15 amino acids.

The table lists this clonotype with a few counts. CDR3 bases: TGTGCCAGCAGTGAATCTTGGACAGGGGGTGAAAAACTGTTTTTT. Protein sequence: CASSESWTGGEKLFF. The chain combines TRBV25-1 with TRBJ1-4; 10 bases agree with TRBD1. The germline V gene encodes CDR1 MGHDK and CDR2 SYGVNS. The junction had 3 bases not matched to a gene; V was cut back by 1 base and J by 7 bases. The CDR3 loop spans 15 amino acids.

The J gene is TRBJ1-5, the V gene TRBV19, with 7 positions matching TRBD1. Per germline, CDR1 LNHDA and CDR2 SQIVND (reference sequence). V gave up 6 bases and J gave up 3 bases; unmatched junction bases: 8. This CDR3 has 15 amino acids. Written as DNA, the CDR3 is TGTGCCAGTAGGCCGGGACAGAGAGCCAATCAGCCCCAGCATTTT. Its protein product is CASRPGQRANQPQHF.

This clonotype was detected ten times or more. The rearrangement links TRBV7-3 to TRBJ2-2, with 7 bases matching TRBD1. J was trimmed by 6 bases and V by 8 bases; bases with no gene match: 9. Per germline, CDR1 SGHTA and CDR2 FQGTGA. CDR3 length: 14 amino acids. In DNA form, the CDR3 reads TGTGCCAGCGGACCGACAGGGTTTGCCGGGGAGCTGTTTTTT. It yields the protein CASGPTGFAGELFF.

This clonotype was seen at least ten times. The chain recombines TRBV9 with TRBJ2-5; D tentatively fits TRBD1 or TRBD2 (5 bases each). The V end was cut by 4 bases, the J end by 4 bases, with 14 bases between. This CDR3 region has 14 residues. Germline V CDR1 and CDR2: SGDLS, YYNGEE. Here the CDR3 reads CASSLGASLETQYF. DNA of the CDR3: TGTGCCAGCAGCCTCGGGGCGTCTTTAGAGACCCAGTACTTC. The full variable domain, with the rest looked up from reference TRBV9 and TRBJ2-5, is DSGVTQTPKHLITATGQRVTLRCSPRSGDLSVYWYQQSLDQGLQFLIQYYNGEERAKGNILERFSAQQFPDLHSELNLSSLELGDSALYFCASSLGASLETQYFGPGTRLLVL.

Many counts were recorded for this clonotype. J is TRBJ2-1 and V is TRBV14; D not resolved. With 0 bases removed from V and 0 bases from J, the gap between germline ends came to 12 bases. Germline CDR1 reads SGHDN; CDR2 reads FVKESK. The length of the CDR3 is 17 residues. CDR3 region: CASSQDRRRSSYNEQFF. CDR3 nucleotide sequence: TGTGCCAGCAGCCAAGATCGTCGGCGGAGCTCCTACAATGAGCAGTTCTTC.

This clonotype was recorded at least ten times. This sequence joins TRBV10-3 and TRBJ2-1, with TRBD2 matching over 10 bases. The CDR3 length is 15 residues. J lost 9 bases, V lost 4 bases, and 9 bases had no gene match. Germline lookup yields CDR1 ENHRY and CDR2 SYGVKD. CDR3 nucleotide sequence: TGTGCCATCAGTGTATCCAGCGGGGGGGCCGGTGAGCAGTTCTTC. It encodes CAISVSSGGAGEQFF.

The V gene is TRBV20-1, the J gene TRBJ1-1; the D is unclear. The CDR3 spans 14 residues. Germline-derived CDR1 and CDR2 are DFQATT and SNEGSKA (reference sequence). The V and J ends lost 0 bases and 0 bases respectively, with 8 bases between them. The DNA of the CDR3 is TGCAGTGCTAGAGAGCCCGATTTGAACACTGAAGCTTTCTTT. It codes for CSAREPDLNTEAFF.

The chain joins TRBV7-9 to TRBJ2-1; no firm D call. Matching the DNA end better, TRBJ2-7 makes the J call doubtful. Germline V gene lookup returns CDR1 SEHNR and CDR2 FQNEAQ (reference sequence). The CDR3 length is 15 residues. The CDR3 loop is CASSLPGSIVYEQYF. The CDR3 DNA reads as TGTGCCAGCAGCTTACCGGGCTCGATCGTTTACGAGCAGTACTTC.

In this sample, this clonotype turned up many times. The chain uses TRBV7-9 and TRBJ2-7; D perhaps matches TRBD2 (7 bases). V lost 2 bases and J lost 0, with 14 bases in between. This CDR3 contains 16 residues. The germline V gene has CDR1 SEHNR and CDR2 FQNEAQ (reference sequence). The DNA of the CDR3 is TGTGCCAGCAGCTTAACGGGGGGCTCGCTCTCCTACGAGCAGTACTTC. Residues: CASSLTGGSLSYEQYF.

This clonotype was detected many times. The chain combines TRBV6-2 or TRBV6-3 with TRBJ2-7, with D hard to call. V was shortened by 2 bases and J by 2 bases, with 16 bases between the two germline ends. Germline loops: CDR1 MNHEY, CDR2 SVGEGT. The CDR3 has 16 residues. The CDR3 nucleotides read TGTGCCAGCAGTTACATTTTGGCGAACCCAACCTACGAGCAGTACTTC. It codes for CASSYILANPTYEQYF.

In the case of this clonotype: This sequence may be a read error, since a much larger clone differs from it by one base. The chain couples TRBV7-8 to TRBJ2-7, with TRBD2 as a possible D gene (5 bases). The CDR3 length is 13 residues. Trimming removed 5 bases at V and 6 bases at J, with 14 bases between. From germline, CDR1 is SGHVS and CDR2 FQNEAQ. DNA for the CDR3: TGTGCCAGCAGCCTCGCGGGTAGTGGCGAGCAGTACTTC. It codes for CASSLAGSGEQYF.

Many counts were recorded for this clonotype. The rearrangement links TRBV12-3 or TRBV12-4 to TRBJ1-3; D is perhaps TRBD1 (5 bases). Trimming pared 5 bases from V and 0 bases from J, leaving 8 bases between. This CDR3 spans 14 amino acids. The CDR3 coding sequence is TGTGCCAGCAGTAAAGGGACCTCTGGAAACACCATATATTTT. It encodes CASSKGTSGNTIYF.

This clonotype was counted at least ten times. The CDR3 here is CASRGALEADTQYF. The CDR3 DNA sequence: TGTGCCAGCAGAGGCGCATTGGAGGCGGATACGCAGTATTTT. This sequence joins TRBV6-1 and TRBJ2-3; D perhaps matches TRBD2 (5 bases). The ends were cut back, 6 bases at V and 6 bases at J, with 16 bases in the middle. Germline CDR1 MNHNS, CDR2 SASEGT. This CDR3 has 14 amino acids.

This clonotype was recorded at least ten times. The V call is TRBV6-1, the J call TRBJ2-2; D may correspond to TRBD1 or TRBD2 (6 bases each). Germline V lookup: CDR1 MNHNS, CDR2 SASEGT. The CDR3 totals 15 residues. V lost 8 bases and J 0 bases, leaving 13 bases between the germline ends. For the CDR3, the DNA is TGTGCCAGCGAAAGGGGGGCACCGAACACCGGGGAGCTGTTTTTT. This codes for CASERGAPNTGELFF.

This clonotype was detected many times. The chain combines TRBV13 with TRBJ1-2; D may be TRBD1 (6 bases). Looked up from germline, CDR1 is PRHDT and CDR2 is FYEKMQ (reference sequence). The CDR3 spans 14 residues. V was trimmed by 3 bases and J by 6 bases, leaving 14 bases between them. DNA for the CDR3: TGTGCCAGCAGCTTCCACAGGGTTTTTGATGGCTACACCTTC. Residues: CASSFHRVFDGYTF. The entire variable domain, with the rest obtained from reference TRBV13 and TRBJ1-2, is as follows: AAGVIQSPRHLIKEKRETATLKCYPIPRHDTVYWYQQGPGQDPQFLISFYEKMQSDKGSIPDRFSAQQFSDYHSELNMSSLELGDSALYFCASSFHRVFDGYTFGSGTRLTVV.

This clonotype has a count of ten or more. The gene calls are TRBV12-3 or TRBV12-4 and TRBJ2-5; 10 nucleotides align to TRBD1. Trimming at V came to 1 base and at J to 5 bases, leaving 7 bases not matched to a gene. CDR3 length equals 16 residues. Here the CDR3 reads CASSLGTGGWGETQYF. For the CDR3, the DNA is TGTGCCAGCAGTTTAGGGACAGGGGGATGGGGGGAGACCCAGTACTTC.